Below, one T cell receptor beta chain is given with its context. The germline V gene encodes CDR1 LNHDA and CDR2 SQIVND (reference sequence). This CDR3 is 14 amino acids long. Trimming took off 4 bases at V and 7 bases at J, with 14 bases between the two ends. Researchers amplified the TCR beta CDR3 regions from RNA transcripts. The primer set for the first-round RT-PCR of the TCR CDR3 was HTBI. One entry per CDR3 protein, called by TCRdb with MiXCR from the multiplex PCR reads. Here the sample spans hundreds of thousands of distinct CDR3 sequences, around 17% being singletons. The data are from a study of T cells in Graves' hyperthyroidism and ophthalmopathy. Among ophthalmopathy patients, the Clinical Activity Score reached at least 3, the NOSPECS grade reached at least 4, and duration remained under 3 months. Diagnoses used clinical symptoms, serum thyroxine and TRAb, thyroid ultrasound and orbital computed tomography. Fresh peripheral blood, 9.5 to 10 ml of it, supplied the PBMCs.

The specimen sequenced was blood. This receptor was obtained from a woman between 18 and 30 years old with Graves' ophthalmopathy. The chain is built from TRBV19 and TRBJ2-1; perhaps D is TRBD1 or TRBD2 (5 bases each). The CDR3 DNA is TGTGCCAGTAGTAGAGGGTGGCAGGGAAATGAGCAGTTCTTC. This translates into CASSRGWQGNEQFF.